This TCR beta chain came from a study of CD8+ T cells in alopecia areata (dated by TCRdb to between 2018 and 2020). Some background on the complete study: Treated patients were enrolled in an open-label pilot trial of oral tofacitinib at 5 to 10 mg twice daily for moderate-to-severe alopecia areata. immunoSEQ multiplex PCR using 35 Vbeta forward primers and 13 Jbeta reverse primers was used to amplify TCRbeta CDR3 regions. To study T cell clonal expansion in alopecia areata, the researchers applied high-throughput TCRbeta sequencing to both the C3H/HeJ mouse model and human patients. Human TCRbeta sequencing covered scalp tissue and sorted CD4+ and CD8+ peripheral blood T cells from patchy and totalis/universalis alopecia areata patients and healthy controls. Biopsies were taken from tofacitinib-treated patients at baseline and again at 4 and 24 weeks into treatment, and several of those patients also had a later scalp biopsy. Scalp clonality was compared among normal scalp (n=4), patchy alopecia areata scalp (n=8), and alopecia totalis/universalis scalp (n=8). Patients received tofacitinib for 6 to 18 months and were then followed off drug for 6 months to check for delayed response and recurrence. RNA came from the PAXgene miRNA kit for fixed scalp, the miRNeasy kit for PBMCs, and the RNeasy kit for mouse skin. What the work shows at the level of the full study, not this receptor alone: Compared with mice, TCR sequences shared between patients were less clear, possibly partly because of HLA diversity across the patient population. Unlike mouse skin, which is dominated by gammadelta T cells, normal human skin has resident alphabeta T cells that are also sequenced, and this complicates analysis of the scalp TCR repertoire. Lesional scalp, especially in alopecia totalis/universalis, showed higher clonality and more expanded CD8+ clones than normal scalp, suggesting antigenic drive.

A note on this clone: This receptor's antigen is unknown. Base qualities are not provided; no much larger clone lies one nucleotide away.

This sample's time point label indicates: baseline before oral tofacitinib. Lesional scalp punch biopsies and peripheral blood were collected from alopecia areata patients. After PBMCs were isolated by density centrifugation and stained for CD3, CD4 and CD8, a FACSAria was used to sort CD4+ and CD8+ T cells. Sequences SGHVS (CDR1) and FQNEAQ (CDR2) are obtained from the germline V gene. There are 15 amino acids in the CDR3, from cysteine to phenylalanine inclusive. The sequence is cut down to CDR3 DNA, 45 bases in frame from base 1. The germline V and J ends show losses of 0 bases and 1 base respectively, and no gene match explains 2 bases of the junction. Library creation used the immunoSEQ multiplex PCR assay. RNA was extracted from all samples and reverse transcribed into cDNA, which served as template for TCR sequencing. First-strand cDNA was synthesized using SuperScript III with a 2:1 mix of oligo-dT and random hexamers. Amplification bias was assessed with a synthetic immune receptor repertoire, and residual bias was removed computationally. Turning to the authors' computational methods: Raw reads were preprocessed to remove errors, and CDR3 was defined according to IMGT conventions as the region from the conserved cysteine to phenylalanine. Clonality was calculated as 1 minus Shannon entropy normalized by log2 of the number of productive unique TCRs. Whether scalp clones were CD4 or CD8 was inferred by matching scalp TCRbeta sequences against CD4 and CD8 repertoires sorted from blood. TCRdb obtained this table from immuneACCESS and retained in-frame rearrangements with V and J assigned. These tables miss some clones; where compared with another copy, unresolved V genes account for less than half of the shortfall, and the remainder is unexplained. That table gives V, J and clone size, and the DNA gave D and trimming. The sample table holds over 200,000 clones, of which 50% to 70% were seen once. Clones ranked in the top ten supply more than 0.4% of the sample.

This chain joins TRBV7-8 to TRBJ1-1; 7 of the junction bases match TRBD1. This sample comprised CD4+ T cells sorted from blood, obtained at week 0. The TCR sequence derives from a human donor with alopecia areata. The bases are TGTGCCAGCAGCTTAGCAGACAGGGCGAACACTGAAGCTTTCTTT. Protein translation: CASSLADRANTEAFF.